This TCR beta chain is drawn from a study of CD8 T cells in ankylosing spondylitis. General study points: Past studies reported some motif variants in reactive arthritis synovial fluid and blood.

With molecular barcodes, quantitative 5'-RACE was used to make the TCR beta libraries. Using its own MiXCR run on the 5' RACE reads, TCRdb lists one record per CDR3 protein. The repertoire has 50,000 to 70,000 distinct CDR3 sequences, around 6.5% of them found once; the top ten carry 5%. In regard to this clonotype: The antigen remains unidentified. At one end the junction does not follow the germline gene, possibly because of a read error.

Per the germline V gene, CDR1 is SGDLS and CDR2 is YYNGEE. The CDR3 extends over 14 amino acids. Sequenced sample: synovial fluid, either unsorted or a sorted T cell fraction (not recorded which). The TCR comes from a male donor with ankylosing spondylitis. J is TRBJ2-5 and V is TRBV9; D may correspond to TRBD1 or TRBD2 (5 bases each). The CDR3 loop is CASSQSGTPESQYF. The CDR3 nucleotides are TGTGCCAGCAGTCAATCCGGGACCCCCGAGAGCCAGTACTTC.